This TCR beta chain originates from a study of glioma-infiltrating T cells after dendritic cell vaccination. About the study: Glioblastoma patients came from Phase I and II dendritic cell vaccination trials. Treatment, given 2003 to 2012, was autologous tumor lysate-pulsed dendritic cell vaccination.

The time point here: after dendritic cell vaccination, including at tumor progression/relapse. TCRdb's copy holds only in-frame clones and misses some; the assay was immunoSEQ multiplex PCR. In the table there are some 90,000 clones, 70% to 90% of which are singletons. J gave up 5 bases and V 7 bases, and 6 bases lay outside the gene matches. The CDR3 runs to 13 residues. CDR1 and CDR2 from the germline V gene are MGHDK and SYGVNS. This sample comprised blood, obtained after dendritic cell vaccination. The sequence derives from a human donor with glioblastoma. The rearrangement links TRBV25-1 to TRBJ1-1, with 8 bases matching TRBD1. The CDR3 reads CASTTGGRTEAFF. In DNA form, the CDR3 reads TGTGCCAGCACTACAGGGGGTAGGACTGAAGCTTTCTTT.